This T cell receptor beta chain comes out of a study of shared clonotypes between healthy human individuals. Findings and limits, study-wide: All-four-donor shared clonotypes had higher generation probabilities than non-shared clonotypes did.

Donors included only healthy HIV-negative adults lacking recent acute infections or vaccinations. With regard to this clone: Its antigen is still unknown.

Methods used by the authors: In the immunoSEQ data, sequences were junction-only and lacked quality scores, so filtering differed. The repertoire was sequenced with immunoSEQ multiplex PCR; TCRdb's copy has only in-frame clones and lacks some. That table supplies the V and J calls and clone size; D and trimming were determined from the DNA. Altogether hundreds of thousands of clones are present, roughly 70% being singletons, with the ten largest covering around 1.6%. V was shortened by 5 bases and J by 1 base, with 6 bases between the two germline ends. Germline CDR1 SGHDT, CDR2 YYEEEE. CDR3 length equals 12 residues.

The TCR comes from a woman in her twenties or thirties in good health. Sequenced sample: memory CD4+ T cells sorted from blood. Subset reported: CD45RA-negative fraction. This chain uses TRBV5-6 with TRBJ1-1; D not resolved. The CDR3 here is CASRSSNTEAFF. The CDR3 DNA reads TGTGCCAGCAGGTCCTCGAACACTGAAGCTTTCTTT.